The clone carrying this T cell receptor (beta chain) was found a few times. Antigen unknown. Per germline, CDR1 MDHEN and CDR2 SYDVKM. The CDR3 contains 16 residues. Germline trimming cut 1 base from V and 6 bases from J; bases unmatched to any gene: 8. This sample was taken from a study of T-cell reconstitution after alpha-beta-depleted transplantation in children. Study results and limitations: From newly produced T cells came most of the T-cell counts and diversity one year after transplant. Certain patients had high TCRbeta diversity at day 60, and it came from recipient T cells and thymic progenitors that survived.

Unique molecular identifiers were built into the TCRbeta library. Using its own MiXCR run on the PCR reads, TCRdb lists one record per CDR3 protein. This repertoire shows hundreds of thousands of distinct CDR3 sequences, roughly 8.2% found once; its top ten account for 6.3%. The J gene is TRBJ1-2, the V gene TRBV28, with 10 bases lining up with TRBD1. The clonotype originates from a male patient younger than 18 who had a stem cell transplant for acute lymphoblastic leukemia, so the T cells may come from the graft donor. The source was PBMCs, mostly from graft donor cells, collected 180 days after TCRalphabeta/CD19-depleted stem cell transplant. The CDR3 region is CASSLLQTGTGDGYTF. CDR3 in DNA: TGTGCCAGCAGTTTATTGCAGACGGGGACAGGGGATGGCTACACCTTC.